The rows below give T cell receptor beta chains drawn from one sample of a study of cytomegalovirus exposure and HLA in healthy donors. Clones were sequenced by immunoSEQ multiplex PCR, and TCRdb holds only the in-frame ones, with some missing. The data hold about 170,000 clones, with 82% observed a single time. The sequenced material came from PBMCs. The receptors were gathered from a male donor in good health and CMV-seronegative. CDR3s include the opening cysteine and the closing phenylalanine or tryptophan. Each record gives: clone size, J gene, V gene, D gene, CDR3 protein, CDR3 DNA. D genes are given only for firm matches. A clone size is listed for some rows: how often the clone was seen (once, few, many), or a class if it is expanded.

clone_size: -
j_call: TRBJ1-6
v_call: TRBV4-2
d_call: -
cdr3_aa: CASSQESQGNYNSPLHF
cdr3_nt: TGTGCCAGCAGCCAAGAGAGCCAGGGGAACTATAATTCACCCCTCCACTTT

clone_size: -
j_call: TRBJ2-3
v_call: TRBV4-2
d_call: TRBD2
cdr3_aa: CASSPTSGPTDTQYF
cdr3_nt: TGTGCCAGCAGCCCGACTAGCGGACCCACAGATACGCAGTATTTT

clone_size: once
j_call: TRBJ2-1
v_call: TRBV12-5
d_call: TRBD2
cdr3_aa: CASGPTSGYYNEQFF
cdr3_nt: TGTGCTAGTGGTCCAACTAGCGGCTATTACAATGAGCAGTTCTTC

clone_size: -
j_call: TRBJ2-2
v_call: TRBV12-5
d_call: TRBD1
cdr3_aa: CASTSRGQTGELFF
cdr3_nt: TGTGCTAGCACATCAAGGGGGCAAACCGGGGAGCTGTTTTTT

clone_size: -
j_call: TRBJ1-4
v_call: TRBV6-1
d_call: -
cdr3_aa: CASSEGMGRGNEKLFF
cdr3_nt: TGTGCCAGCAGTGAAGGGATGGGCAGGGGTAATGAAAAACTGTTTTTT

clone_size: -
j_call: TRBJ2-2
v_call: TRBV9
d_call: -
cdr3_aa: CASSVVAVMNTGELFF
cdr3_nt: TGTGCCAGCAGCGTCGTAGCGGTAATGAACACCGGGGAGCTGTTTTTT

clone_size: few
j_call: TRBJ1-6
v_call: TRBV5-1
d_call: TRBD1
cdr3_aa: CASSTGTGVGSPLHF
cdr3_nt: TGCGCCAGCAGCACCGGGACAGGGGTGGGATCACCCCTCCACTTT

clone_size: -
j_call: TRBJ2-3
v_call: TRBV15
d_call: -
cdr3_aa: CATSTNGQSTDTQYF
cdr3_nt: TGTGCCACCAGCACAAATGGACAGAGCACAGATACGCAGTATTTT

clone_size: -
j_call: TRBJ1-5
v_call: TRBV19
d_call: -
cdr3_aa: CASSIDRWAGTSNQPQHF
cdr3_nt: TGTGCCAGTAGTATAGATCGGTGGGCAGGGACAAGCAATCAGCCCCAGCATTTT

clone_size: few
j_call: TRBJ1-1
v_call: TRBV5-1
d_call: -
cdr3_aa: CASSLEVLGQGGLAFF
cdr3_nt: TGCGCCAGCAGCTTGGAGGTGCTAGGGCAAGGGGGTTTGGCTTTCTTT

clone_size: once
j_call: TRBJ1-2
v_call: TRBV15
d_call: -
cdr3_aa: CATSGEKYWGGGYTF
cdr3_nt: TGTGCCACCAGCGGGGAAAAATACTGGGGGGGAGGCTACACCTTC

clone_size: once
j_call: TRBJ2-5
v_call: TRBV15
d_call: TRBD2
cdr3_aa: CATSRQRGLAGSTGETQYF
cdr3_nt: TGTGCCACCAGCAGACAACGAGGACTAGCGGGGTCAACGGGGGAGACCCAGTACTTC

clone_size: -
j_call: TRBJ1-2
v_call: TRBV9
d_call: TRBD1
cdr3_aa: CASSASPDRGRDYGYTF
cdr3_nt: TGTGCCAGCAGCGCCTCCCCAGACAGGGGACGCGACTATGGCTACACCTTC

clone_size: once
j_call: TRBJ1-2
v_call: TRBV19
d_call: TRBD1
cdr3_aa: CASSIGGQSVAYTF
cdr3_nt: TGTGCCAGTAGTATAGGGGGACAGAGCGTCGCCTACACCTTC

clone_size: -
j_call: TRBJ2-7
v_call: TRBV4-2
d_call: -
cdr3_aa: CASSQPQAGALEQYF
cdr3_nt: TGTGCCAGCAGCCAACCACAGGCAGGGGCTTTGGAGCAGTACTTC

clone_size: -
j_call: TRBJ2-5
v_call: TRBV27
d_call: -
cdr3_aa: CASWAKGETQYF
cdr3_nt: TGTGCCAGCTGGGCTAAGGGGGAGACCCAGTACTTC

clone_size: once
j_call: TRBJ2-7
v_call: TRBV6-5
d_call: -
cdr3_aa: CASSYAARAGEQYF
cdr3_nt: TGTGCCAGCAGTTACGCCGCGCGGGCGGGCGAGCAGTACTTC

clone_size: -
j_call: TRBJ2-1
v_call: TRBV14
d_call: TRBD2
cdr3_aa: CASSQETSRVGFF
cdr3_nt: TGTGCCAGCAGCCAAGAGACTAGCAGGGTGGGGTTCTTC

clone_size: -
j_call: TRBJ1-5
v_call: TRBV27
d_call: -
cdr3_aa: CATSVGGLWGNQPQHF
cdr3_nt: TGTGCCACCTCCGTAGGCGGGCTTTGGGGCAATCAGCCCCAGCATTTT

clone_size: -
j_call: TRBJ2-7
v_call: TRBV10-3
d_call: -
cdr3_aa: CAISESGYEQYF
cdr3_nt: TGTGCCATCAGTGAGTCCGGCTACGAGCAGTACTTC

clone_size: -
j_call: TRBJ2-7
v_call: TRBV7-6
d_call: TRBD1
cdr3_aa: CASSLRTGGSYEQYF
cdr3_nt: TGTGCCAGCAGCTTAAGAACAGGGGGCTCCTACGAGCAGTACTTC

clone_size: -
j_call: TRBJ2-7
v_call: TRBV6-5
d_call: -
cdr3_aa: CASSYSRTTYEQYF
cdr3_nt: TGTGCCAGCAGTTACTCGAGGACAACCTACGAGCAGTACTTC

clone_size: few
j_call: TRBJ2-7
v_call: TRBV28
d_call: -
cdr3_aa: CASSLTSGNYEQYF
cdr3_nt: TGTGCCAGCAGTTTAACCAGCGGAAACTACGAGCAGTACTTC

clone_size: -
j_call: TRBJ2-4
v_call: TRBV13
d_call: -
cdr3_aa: CASSWTGVAKNIQYF
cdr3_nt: TGTGCCAGCAGCTGGACGGGGGTAGCCAAAAACATTCAGTACTTC

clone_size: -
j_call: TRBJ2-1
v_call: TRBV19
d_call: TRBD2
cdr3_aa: CASSMGGNNNEQFF
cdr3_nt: TGTGCCAGTAGTATGGGGGGGAACAACAATGAGCAGTTCTTC

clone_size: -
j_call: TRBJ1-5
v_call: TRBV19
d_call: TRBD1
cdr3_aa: CASSKLQGARQITQPQHF
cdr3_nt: TGTGCCAGTAGTAAGCTACAGGGGGCGAGGCAGATCACACAGCCCCAGCATTTT

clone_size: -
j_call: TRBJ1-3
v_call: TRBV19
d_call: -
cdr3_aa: CASLRTPGTAAFGENTIYF
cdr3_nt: TGTGCCAGCCTTAGAACCCCCGGGACTGCAGCGTTCGGGGAAAACACCATATATTTT

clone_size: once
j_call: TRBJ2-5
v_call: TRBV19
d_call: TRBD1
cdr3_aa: CASSMRRDRGRETQYF
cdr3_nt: TGTGCCAGTAGTATGCGGCGGGACAGGGGTCGAGAGACCCAGTACTTC

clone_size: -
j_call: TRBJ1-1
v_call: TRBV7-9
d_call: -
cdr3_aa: CASSEAGTQNTEAFF
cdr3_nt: TGTGCCAGCAGCGAAGCCGGGACACAGAACACTGAAGCTTTCTTT

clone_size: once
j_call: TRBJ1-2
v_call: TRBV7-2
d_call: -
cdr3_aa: CASSFLQYGYTF
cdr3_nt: TGTGCCAGCAGCTTCCTACAGTATGGCTACACCTTC

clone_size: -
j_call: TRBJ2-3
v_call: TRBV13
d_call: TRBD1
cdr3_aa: CASSLPRGQTDTQYF
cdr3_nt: TGTGCCAGCAGCTTACCCCGGGGACAGACAGATACGCAGTATTTT

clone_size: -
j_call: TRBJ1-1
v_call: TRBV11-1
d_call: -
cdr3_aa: CASSLRFGDRNTEAFF
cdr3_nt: TGTGCCAGCAGCTTAAGATTTGGTGACAGGAACACTGAAGCTTTCTTT

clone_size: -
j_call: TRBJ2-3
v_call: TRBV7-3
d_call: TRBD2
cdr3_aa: CASTNPTAGVGTDTQYF
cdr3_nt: TGTGCCAGCACTAACCCAACCGCGGGAGTTGGCACAGATACGCAGTATTTT

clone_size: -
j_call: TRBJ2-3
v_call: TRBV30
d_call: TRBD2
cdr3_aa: CAWTGLAGGSTDTQYF
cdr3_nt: TGTGCCTGGACGGGACTAGCGGGAGGGAGCACAGATACGCAGTATTTT

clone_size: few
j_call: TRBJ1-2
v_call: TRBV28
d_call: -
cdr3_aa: CASSPNAQARYTF
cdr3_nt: TGTGCCAGCAGTCCAAATGCTCAAGCCCGCTACACCTTC

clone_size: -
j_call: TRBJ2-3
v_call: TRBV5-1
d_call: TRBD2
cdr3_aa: CASKETSGLSTDTQYF
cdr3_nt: TGCGCCAGCAAAGAGACTAGCGGGCTGAGCACAGATACGCAGTATTTT

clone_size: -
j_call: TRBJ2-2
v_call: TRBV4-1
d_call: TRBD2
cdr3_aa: CASALTSPSINTGELFF
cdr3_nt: TGCGCCAGCGCTTTGACTAGCCCCAGTATAAACACCGGGGAGCTGTTTTTT

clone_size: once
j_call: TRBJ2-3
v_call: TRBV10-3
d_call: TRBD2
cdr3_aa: CAISEYTSGASTDTQYF
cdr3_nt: TGTGCCATCAGTGAGTATACTAGCGGAGCTAGCACAGATACGCAGTATTTT

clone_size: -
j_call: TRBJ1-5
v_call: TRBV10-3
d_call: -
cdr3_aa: CAISESGGQPQHF
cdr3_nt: TGTGCCATCAGTGAGTCGGGGGGTCAGCCCCAGCATTTT

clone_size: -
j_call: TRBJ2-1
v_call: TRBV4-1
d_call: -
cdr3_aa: CASSPSGGPLAGEQFF
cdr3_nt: TGCGCCAGCAGCCCCTCGGGCGGCCCCCTTGCGGGTGAGCAGTTCTTC

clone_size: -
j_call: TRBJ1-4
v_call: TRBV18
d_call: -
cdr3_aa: CASSSSLAQRNEKLFF
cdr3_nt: TGTGCCAGCTCATCGTCTCTTGCGCAGCGTAATGAAAAACTGTTTTTT